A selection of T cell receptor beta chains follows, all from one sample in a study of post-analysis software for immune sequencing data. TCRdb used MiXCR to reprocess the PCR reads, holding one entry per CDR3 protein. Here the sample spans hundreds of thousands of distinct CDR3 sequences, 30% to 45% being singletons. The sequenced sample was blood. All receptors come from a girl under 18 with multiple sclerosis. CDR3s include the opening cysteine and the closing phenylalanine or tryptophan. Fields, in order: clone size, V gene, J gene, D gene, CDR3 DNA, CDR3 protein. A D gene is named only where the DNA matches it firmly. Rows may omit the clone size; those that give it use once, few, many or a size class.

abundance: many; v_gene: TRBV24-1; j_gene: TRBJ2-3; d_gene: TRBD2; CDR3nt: TGTGCCACCAGTTCCTCTTCGAAAGTAGCGGGAACAGATACGCAGTATTTT; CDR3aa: CATSSSSKVAGTDTQYF
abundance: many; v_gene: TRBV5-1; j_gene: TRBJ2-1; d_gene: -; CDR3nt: TGCGCCAGCAGCTTGCAAGACCCCGAGGTGAATGAGCAGTTCTTC; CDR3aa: CASSLQDPEVNEQFF
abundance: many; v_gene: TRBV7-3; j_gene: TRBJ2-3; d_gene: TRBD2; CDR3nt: TGTGCCAGCAGCTTATTTGGGACTAGTAATGTGCCGTGGGAAGATACGCAGTATTTT; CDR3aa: CASSLFGTSNVPWEDTQYF
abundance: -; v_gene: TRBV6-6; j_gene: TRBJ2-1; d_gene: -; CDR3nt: TGTGCCAGCAGTTACCTCAGGGTAGCTGAGCAGTTCTTC; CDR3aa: CASSYLRVAEQFF
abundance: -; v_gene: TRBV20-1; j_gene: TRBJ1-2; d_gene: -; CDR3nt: TGCAGTGCTAGGGGGGGGGCCAACTATGGCTACACCTTC; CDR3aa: CSARGGANYGYTF
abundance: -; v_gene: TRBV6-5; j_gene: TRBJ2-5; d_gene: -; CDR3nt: TGTGCCAGCAGCCAAATGACAGGACAAGAGACCCAGTACTTC; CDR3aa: CASSQMTGQETQYF
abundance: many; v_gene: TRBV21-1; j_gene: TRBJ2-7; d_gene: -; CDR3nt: TGTGCCAGCAGCATGACAGGGTACTTC; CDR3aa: CASSMTGYF
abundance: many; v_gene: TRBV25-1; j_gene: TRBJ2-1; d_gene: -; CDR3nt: TGTGCCGTCGGTGTCAGCTCCTACAATGAGCAGTTCTTC; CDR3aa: CAVGVSSYNEQFF
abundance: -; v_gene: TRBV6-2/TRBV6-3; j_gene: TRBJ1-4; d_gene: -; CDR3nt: TGTGCCTGCAGTTACCGACAGGACGACACAACTAATGAAAAACTGTTTTTT; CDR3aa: CACSYRQDDTTNEKLFF
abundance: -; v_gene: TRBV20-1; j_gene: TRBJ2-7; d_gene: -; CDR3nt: TGCAGTGCTAGGGACAACTACGAGCAGTACTTC; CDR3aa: CSARDNYEQYF
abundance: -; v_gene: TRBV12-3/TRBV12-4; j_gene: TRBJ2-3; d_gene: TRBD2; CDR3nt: TGTGCCAGCAGTTCCCGGCTCAAAGCGGGAGGGAGAACAGATACGCAGTATTTT; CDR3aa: CASSSRLKAGGRTDTQYF
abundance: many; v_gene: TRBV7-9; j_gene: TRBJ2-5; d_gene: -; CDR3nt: TGTGCCAGCAGCCTAGAGACCCAGTACTTC; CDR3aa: CASSLETQYF
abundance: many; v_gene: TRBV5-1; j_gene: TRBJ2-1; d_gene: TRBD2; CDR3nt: TGCGCCAGCAGCTTGGATGGGCGGGGGGGCCTTGATGAGCAGTTCTTC; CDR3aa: CASSLDGRGGLDEQFF
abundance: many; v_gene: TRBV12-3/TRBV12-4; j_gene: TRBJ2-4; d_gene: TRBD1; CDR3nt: TGTGCCAGCAGCTTAACAGGGGGTGTAGCCAAAAACATTCAGTACTTC; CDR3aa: CASSLTGGVAKNIQYF
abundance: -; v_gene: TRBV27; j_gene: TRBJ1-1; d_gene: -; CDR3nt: TGTGCCAGCAGCTTTGTGGGCACTGAAGCTTTCTTT; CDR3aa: CASSFVGTEAFF
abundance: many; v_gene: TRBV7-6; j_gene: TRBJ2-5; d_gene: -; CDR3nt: TGTGCCAGCAGCGCCCGGGACCCACCGCGGGAGACCCAGTACTTC; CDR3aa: CASSARDPPRETQYF